The 32 T cell receptor beta chains reported below all come from one sample, sequenced in a study of regulatory T cells in long-lasting Graves disease. Library construction for TCR beta used iRepertoire HTBI primers and Arm-PCR of CDR3 regions. TCRdb recomputed calls from the multiplex PCR reads with MiXCR, one row per CDR3 protein. The table shows 400,000 to 500,000 distinct CDR3 sequences, with under 15% occurring only once. Time point given: newly diagnosed GD, antithyroid drugs for less than 3 months. The TCR library was made from RNA extracted from PBMCs. These data were also filed under a second study, of T cells in Graves' hyperthyroidism and ophthalmopathy.

Sample: peripheral blood mononuclear cells (PBMCs), taken at new diagnosis, from a patient treated with antithyroid drugs. The receptors here all came from a woman in her twenties or thirties with Graves disease.

Ten or more counts support this clonotype. This chain connects TRBV6-1 to TRBJ2-3; 7 nucleotides line up with TRBD1. The CDR3 has 15 amino acids. Germline V gene data show CDR1 as MNHNS and CDR2 as SASEGT. V lost 6 bases to trimming and J lost 0 bases; unmatched junction nucleotides: 6. As DNA, the CDR3 is TGTGCCAGCAGCCCAGGGGGATACAGCACAGATACGCAGTATTTT. Its protein is CASSPGGYSTDTQYF.

This clonotype was counted many times. The CDR3 protein is CASNPGLAGLYEQYF. Written as DNA, the CDR3 is TGTGCCAGCAATCCAGGATTAGCGGGATTATACGAGCAGTACTTC. The chain joins TRBV11-2 to TRBJ2-7, with TRBD2 identical over 8 bases. The CDR3 loop spans 15 amino acids. V lost 7 bases and J lost 4; bases outside the gene matches: 12. CDR1 is SGHAT, CDR2 FQNNGV, per germline.

The chain has TRBV5-1 and TRBJ2-5; no firm D call. The CDR3 consists of 13 residues. CDR1 and CDR2 (germline): SGHRS, YFSETQ. V gave up 2 bases and J gave up 1 base, with 6 bases separating them. The CDR3 region has the DNA TGCGCCAGCAGCTTCTGGGGCCAAGAGACCCAGTACTTC. Encoded protein: CASSFWGQETQYF.

This rearrangement joins TRBV9 to TRBJ2-1, with TRBD2 matching over 7 bases. The CDR3 extends over 14 amino acids. CDR1 is SGDLS and CDR2 is YYNGEE in the germline V gene. With V trimmed by 0 bases and J by 6 bases, 3 bases remained unmatched. Here the CDR3 reads CASSVGGRGNEQFF. DNA of the CDR3: TGTGCCAGCAGCGTAGGCGGGAGAGGCAATGAGCAGTTCTTC.

This clonotype has at least ten counts. The rearrangement joins TRBV27 to TRBJ2-2; 7 nucleotides match TRBD1. There are 15 residues in the CDR3. Germline lookup yields CDR1 MNHEY and CDR2 SMNVEV (reference sequence). V was clipped by 6 bases and J by 5 bases; unmatched bases: 9. The DNA of the CDR3 is TGTGCCAGCAGAGCAAAACAGGGGCGAACCGGGGAGCTGTTTTTT. This codes for CASRAKQGRTGELFF.

The chain couples TRBV10-3 to TRBJ2-7, with 13 bases fitting TRBD2. The J segment lost 3 bases and the V segment lost 5 bases, leaving 7 bases of the junction unmatched. The CDR3 length is 16 residues. CDR1 ENHRY and CDR2 SYGVKD come from the germline V gene. The CDR3 DNA reads as TGTGCCATCAGTTGGACTAGCGGGAGTCGGGTCTACGAGCAGTACTTC. Encoded protein: CAISWTSGSRVYEQYF.

This clonotype was picked up many times. The gene calls are TRBV2 and TRBJ2-5, with no clear D. CDR1 is SNHLY, CDR2 FYNNEI, per germline. The CDR3 is made up of 12 amino acids. The V gene lost 0 bases and the J gene lost 6 bases, with 5 bases spanning the gap. This CDR3 reads CASSEALKTQYF. The CDR3 nucleotides read TGTGCCAGCAGTGAAGCCCTGAAGACCCAGTACTTC.

The CDR3: CASSLAGGAGLGNEQFF. The CDR3, as DNA: TGTGCCAGCAGCTTAGCGGGGGGGGCAGGTCTCGGCAATGAGCAGTTCTTC. The chain recombines TRBV7-9 with TRBJ2-1; maybe TRBD2 (7 bases). Deletions cut 0 bases from V and 6 bases from J, with 18 bases between. Germline-derived CDR1 and CDR2 are SEHNR and FQNEAQ (reference sequence). There are 17 residues in the CDR3.

This clonotype appeared many times. The chain combines TRBV30 with TRBJ2-2, with TRBD1 as a possible D gene (6 bases). Germline V CDR1 and CDR2: GTSNPN, SVGIG (reference sequence). V lost 4 bases, J lost 0 bases, and 12 bases lay in between. This CDR3 contains 15 residues. CDR3 sequence reads: CAWKRGGANTGELFF. Written as DNA, the CDR3 is TGTGCCTGGAAGAGAGGGGGTGCGAACACCGGGGAGCTGTTTTTT.

The chain carries TRBV7-3 and TRBJ1-1; maybe TRBD1 (5 bases). Deletions cut 6 bases from V and 4 bases from J, with 12 bases between. CDR3 length: 13 amino acids. CDR1 and CDR2 (germline): SGHTA, FQGTGA. Written as DNA, the CDR3 is TGTGCCAGCAGGCCTGACAGCGCCACTGAAGCTTTCTTT. Amino acid sequence: CASRPDSATEAFF.

This clonotype was observed many times. The V and J genes are TRBV12-3 or TRBV12-4 and TRBJ1-2, with D maybe TRBD1 (6 bases). CDR3 length equals 15 residues. Trimming left V 5 bases short and J 6 bases short, with 19 bases between. The DNA for the CDR3 is TGTGCCAGCAGTCCGGGGACAAGGGGGTCGAATGGCTACACCTTC. This gives the protein CASSPGTRGSNGYTF.

This clonotype was observed at least ten times. This chain links TRBV20-1 with TRBJ2-3; the D call may be TRBD1 or TRBD2 (6 bases each). The CDR3 runs to 19 residues. Germline loops: CDR1 DFQATT, CDR2 SNEGSKA (reference sequence). V lost 3 bases and J 0 bases, leaving 25 bases between the germline ends. The CDR3 region has the DNA TGCAGTGCTAGTAATTCGGGGGTTGGACAGCATTCTAGCACAGATACGCAGTATTTT. Its translation: CSASNSGVGQHSSTDTQYF.

Ten or more counts support this clonotype. The rearrangement links TRBV27 to TRBJ2-2, with 9 bases matching TRBD2. Germline CDR1 is MNHEY and CDR2 is SMNVEV (reference sequence). The CDR3 runs to 17 residues. V dropped 4 bases and J dropped 6; count of bases not matched to a gene: 12. The CDR3 is CASSSQFSGRSAGELFF. CDR3 nucleotides: TGTGCCAGCAGTTCCCAATTTAGCGGGAGATCTGCCGGGGAGCTGTTTTTT.

This clonotype was seen many times. The chain recombines TRBV11-3 with TRBJ2-3, with 8 bases fitting TRBD1. The CDR3 is 15 residues long. J was trimmed by 4 bases and V by 6 bases; bases with no gene match: 9. CDR1 and CDR2 (germline): SGHNT, YENEEA. The CDR3 sequence: CASSPTRGRSDTQYF. CDR3 in DNA: TGTGCCAGCAGTCCCACCAGGGGGCGGTCAGATACGCAGTATTTT.

This rearrangement joins TRBV5-5 to TRBJ1-3; D is unresolved. V lost 0 bases, J lost 4 bases, and 11 bases lay in between. This CDR3 is built from 15 residues. Germline CDR1 and CDR2: SGHKS and YYEKEE (reference sequence). The CDR3 sequence: CASSLEREWGNTIYF. CDR3 DNA: TGTGCCAGCAGCTTGGAGAGGGAATGGGGAAACACCATATATTTT.

The chain has TRBV29-1 and TRBJ2-4; D is unresolved. Trimming removed 4 bases at V and 6 bases at J, with 10 bases between. Germline V gene sequence: CDR1 SQVTM, CDR2 ANQGSEA. This CDR3 has 12 amino acids. Written as DNA, the CDR3 is TGCAGCGTTGGGGTTTTGGGAAACATTCAGTACTTC. It encodes CSVGVLGNIQYF.

The sample holds a few counts of this clonotype. The chain has TRBV30 and TRBJ1-5, with TRBD1 identical over 7 bases. Germline-derived CDR1 and CDR2 are GTSNPN and SVGIG (reference sequence). This CDR3 has 17 residues. V trimming: 1 base; J trimming: 2 bases; junction bases outside the gene matches: 11. The CDR3 DNA sequence: TGTGCCTGGAGTGACCAAAACGGACAGGCCCGCAATCAGCCCCAGCATTTT. It codes for CAWSDQNGQARNQPQHF.

This clonotype was seen repeatedly, ten times or more. The chain employs TRBV2 and TRBJ2-5; the match to TRBD2 covers 7 bases. In germline, CDR1 is SNHLY, CDR2 FYNNEI. V lost 3 bases, J lost 3 bases, and 16 bases stayed unmatched. The CDR3 covers 18 residues. In DNA, the CDR3 is TGTGCCAGCAGTGAGTGGGTAGCGGGCGGGGCGCGAGAAGAGACCCAGTACTTC. The encoded protein is CASSEWVAGGAREETQYF.

This clonotype was seen many times. The DNA is left out, because the CDR3 cannot be placed on it with certainty; the CDR3 is given as TCRdb lists it. This chain uses TRBV5-1 with TRBJ2-1; TRBD1, as called in the table, went unchecked against the DNA. Germline values: CDR1 SGHRS, CDR2 YFSETQ. Including both end residues, the CDR3 is 17 amino acids long. The CDR3 region is CASSLGVWTRRSDEQFF.

This clonotype was picked up one time. Since a far larger clone is one base different, this is likely a read error. J is TRBJ2-7 and V is TRBV3-1, with a tentative D call TRBD1 (7 bases). Germline V gene sequence: CDR1 LGHDT, CDR2 YNNKEL (reference sequence). The CDR3 length is 14 residues. CDR3 nucleotides: TGTACCAGCAGGGGGGAAGTGGTTGTCTACGAGCAGTACTTC. This sequence encodes CTSRGEVVVYEQYF.

This clonotype came up many times. The rearrangement joins TRBV20-1 to TRBJ2-1; TRBD2 matches 7 bases. There are 14 residues in the CDR3. Germline V CDR1 and CDR2: DFQATT, SNEGSKA (reference sequence). V shed 6 bases, J shed 2 bases, and the junction held 7 bases outside the gene matches. As DNA, the CDR3 is TGCAGTGCCACCAGCGGGACCACCTACAATGAGCAGTTCTTC. Amino acid sequence: CSATSGTTYNEQFF.

V and J are TRBV5-1 and TRBJ2-7; 9 nucleotides match TRBD2. CDR3 length: 17 residues. The V gene's germline CDR1 is SGHRS and CDR2 YFSETQ. Trimming took 4 bases from V and 2 from J; bases not matched to a gene: 13. CDR3 sequence reads: CASSQVPGGGGTYEQYF. The CDR3 DNA reads as TGCGCCAGCAGCCAGGTCCCGGGCGGGGGGGGGACCTACGAGCAGTACTTC.

V and J are TRBV4-1 and TRBJ2-7, with TRBD1 matching over 9 bases. J was trimmed by 5 bases and V by 2 bases; bases with no gene match: 7. Per the germline V gene, CDR1 is MGHRA and CDR2 is YSYEKL. The CDR3 spans 15 residues. The CDR3 nucleotides are TGCGCCAGCAGCCAACCGGGACAGGGATTCCACGAGCAGTACTTC. Amino acids: CASSQPGQGFHEQYF.

Ten or more counts support this clonotype. The chain has TRBV3-1 and TRBJ2-7; the D gene could be TRBD1 or TRBD2 (5 bases each). V was pared by 1 base and J by 2 bases, with 9 bases between. Looked up from germline, CDR1 is LGHDT and CDR2 is YNNKEL (reference sequence). The CDR3 extends over 14 amino acids. The CDR3 nucleotides read TGTGCCAGCAGCCAAGTTCGGGGCCCCTACGAGCAGTACTTC. Translation gives CASSQVRGPYEQYF.

This clonotype was seen more than once but under ten times. The CDR3: CSVEDHNGDYGYTF. For the CDR3, the DNA is TGCAGCGTTGAAGACCACAATGGCGACTATGGCTACACCTTC. J is TRBJ1-2 and V is TRBV29-1, with D uncertain. V was pared by 0 bases and J by 3 bases, with 11 bases between. This CDR3 has 14 amino acids. Germline CDR1 SQVTM, CDR2 ANQGSEA.

This sequence joins TRBV28 and TRBJ1-1; 7 nucleotides line up with TRBD1. V dropped 7 bases and J dropped 5; count of bases not matched to a gene: 10. The CDR3 is 14 amino acids. Germline V gene data show CDR1 as MDHEN and CDR2 as SYDVKM. CDR3 coding DNA: TGTGCCAGCATCCAAGAGAGGGGGCTTACTGAAGCTTTCTTT. Protein product: CASIQERGLTEAFF.

This clonotype was found many times. This chain joins TRBV9 and TRBJ2-3; possible D gene TRBD2, 5 bases. This CDR3 comprises 15 residues. Germline assignment: CDR1 SGDLS and CDR2 YYNGEE. V shed 0 bases and J shed 6 bases, with 14 bases lying between them. Here the CDR3 DNA reads TGTGCCAGCAGCGTAGCGTCCGGAACGGGGGATACGCAGTATTTT. Translating gives CASSVASGTGDTQYF.

This rearrangement joins TRBV19 to TRBJ1-2, with 7 bases that match TRBD1. The CDR3 is made up of 15 amino acids. J gave up 2 bases and V 3 bases, and 6 bases lay outside the gene matches. Germline CDR1 is LNHDA and CDR2 is SQIVND (reference sequence). The CDR3: CASSILGQPNYGYTF. The CDR3 DNA reads TGTGCCAGTAGTATCCTGGGACAGCCGAACTATGGCTACACCTTC. Full variable domain (missing parts from reference TRBV19 and TRBJ1-2): DGGITQSPKYLFRKEGQNVTLSCEQNLNHDAMYWYRQDPGQGLRLIYYSQIVNDFQKGDIAEGYSVSREKKESFPLTVTSAQKNPTAFYLCASSILGQPNYGYTFGSGTRLTVV.

This clonotype showed up just a few times. This chain links TRBV2 with TRBJ1-3; D perhaps matches TRBD1 (6 bases). Germline V gene data show CDR1 as SNHLY and CDR2 as FYNNEI. The CDR3 is 16 amino acids. V lost 4 bases, J lost 0 bases, and 13 bases lay in between. CDR3 nucleotide sequence: TGTGCCAGCAGTGGCCAGACAGGCTTCTCTGGAAACACCATATATTTT. This gives the protein CASSGQTGFSGNTIYF. Full variable domain (remainder filled in from reference TRBV2 and TRBJ1-3): EPEVTQTPSHQVTQMGQEVILRCVPISNHLYFYWYRQILGQKVEFLVSFYNNEISEKSEIFDDQFSVERPDGSNFTLKIRSTKLEDSAMYFCASSGQTGFSGNTIYFGEGSWLTVV.

The gene calls are TRBV9 and TRBJ2-1, with a weak D call TRBD2 (5 bases). CDR3 length: 16 residues. Germline CDR1 SGDLS, CDR2 YYNGEE. V lost 0 bases, J lost 7 bases, and 17 bases lay in between. The DNA for the CDR3 is TGTGCCAGCAGCGTAGCTGGCCCGACGGGGTTGAATGAGCAGTTCTTC. As protein: CASSVAGPTGLNEQFF.

In this sample, this clonotype turned up a few times. In DNA form, the CDR3 reads TGTGCCAGCAGCCGATTATTCAATGAGCAGTTCTTC. This translates into CASSRLFNEQFF. This chain connects TRBV11-3 to TRBJ2-1; D gene unclear. Trimming left V 5 bases short and J 6 bases short, with 8 bases between. This CDR3 is 12 amino acids long. CDR1 and CDR2 from the germline V gene are SGHNT and YENEEA.

This rearrangement joins TRBV12-3 or TRBV12-4 to TRBJ2-1, with D possibly matching TRBD2 (6 bases). The CDR3 has 15 amino acids. V was trimmed by 6 bases and J by 0 bases, leaving 12 bases between them. The CDR3 bases are TGTGCCAGCAGCCGGGACTGGAGCTCCTACAATGAGCAGTTCTTC. Protein sequence: CASSRDWSSYNEQFF.